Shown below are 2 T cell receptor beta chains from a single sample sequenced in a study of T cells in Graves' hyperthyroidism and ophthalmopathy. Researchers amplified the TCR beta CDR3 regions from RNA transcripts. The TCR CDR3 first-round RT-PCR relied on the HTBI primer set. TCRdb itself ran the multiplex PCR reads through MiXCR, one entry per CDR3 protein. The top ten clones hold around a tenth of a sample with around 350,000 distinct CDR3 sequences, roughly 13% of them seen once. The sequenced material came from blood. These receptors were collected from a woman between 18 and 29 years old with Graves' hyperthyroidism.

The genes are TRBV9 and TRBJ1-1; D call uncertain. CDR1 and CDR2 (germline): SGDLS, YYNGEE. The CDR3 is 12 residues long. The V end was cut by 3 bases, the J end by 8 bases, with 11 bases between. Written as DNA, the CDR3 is TGTGCCAGCAGCGCTCCCACCGGGGAAGCTTTCTTT. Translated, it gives CASSAPTGEAFF.

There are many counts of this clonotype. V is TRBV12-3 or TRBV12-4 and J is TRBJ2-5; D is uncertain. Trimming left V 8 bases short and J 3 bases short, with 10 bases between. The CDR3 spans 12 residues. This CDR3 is CASGPTEETQYF. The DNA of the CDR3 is TGTGCCAGCGGGCCGACGGAAGAGACCCAGTACTTC.